This is a list of T cell receptor beta chains from one sample in a study of CD8 T cells in Susac syndrome. TCRdb reprocessed the immunoSEQ multiplex PCR reads with MiXCR, giving one entry per CDR3 protein. The sample holds about 300,000 distinct CDR3 sequences; more than 75% are singletons and the top ten take around 0.12%. Sequences were obtained from CD8+ T cells from PBMCs. These receptor sequences come from a human donor with multiple sclerosis. The CDR3 runs from the conserved cysteine through the conserved F or W. A D gene is named only where the DNA matches it firmly. A clone size is listed for some rows: how often the clone was seen (once, few, many), or a class if it is expanded.

J gene,V gene,D gene,clone size,CDR3 protein,CDR3 DNA
TRBJ2-3,TRBV30,TRBD2,NA,CAWSVAGGPPDTQYF,TGTGCCTGGAGTGTCGCGGGAGGGCCCCCAGATACGCAGTATTTT
TRBJ2-2,TRBV23-1,NA,NA,CASSGRANTGELFF,TGCGCCAGCAGCGGGAGAGCGAACACCGGGGAGCTGTTTTTT
TRBJ2-7,TRBV13,NA,NA,CASSLWERNYEQYF,TGTGCCAGCAGCTTGTGGGAGCGGAACTACGAGCAGTACTTC
TRBJ2-7,TRBV6-1,TRBD2,few,CASSDRRLAGAYEQYF,TGTGCCAGCAGTGATCGACGACTAGCGGGGGCCTACGAGCAGTACTTC
TRBJ2-2,TRBV7-9,NA,NA,CASRTREAPNTGELFF,TGTGCCAGCAGAACCCGAGAAGCACCGAACACCGGGGAGCTGTTTTTT
TRBJ2-7,TRBV24-1,NA,NA,CATSEGRGHLSYEQYF,TGTGCCACCTCGGAGGGACGTGGGCACCTCTCCTACGAGCAGTACTTC
TRBJ1-4,TRBV27,NA,NA,CASSLGGHQHPNEKLFF,TGTGCCAGCAGTTTAGGCGGACATCAGCACCCTAATGAAAAACTGTTTTTT
TRBJ2-5,TRBV10-3,NA,NA,CAIRGAQETQYF,TGTGCCATCAGGGGGGCCCAAGAGACCCAGTACTTC
TRBJ2-7,TRBV27,NA,NA,CASSPGPLYEQYF,TGTGCCAGCAGTCCCGGACCCCTGTACGAGCAGTACTTC
TRBJ2-7,TRBV5-1,NA,NA,CASSAPSDREYEQYF,TGCGCCAGCAGTGCCCCCTCGGACAGAGAGTACGAGCAGTACTTC
TRBJ2-2,TRBV27,NA,once,CASSYLAGTGELFF,TGTGCCAGCAGTTACCTCGCGGGGACCGGGGAGCTGTTTTTT
TRBJ2-4,TRBV7-9,NA,NA,CASSPPAAGQNIQYF,TGTGCCAGCAGCCCCCCCGCGGCAGGGCAAAACATTCAGTACTTC
TRBJ1-6,TRBV5-1,TRBD1,NA,CASSSTGNPYNSPLHF,TGCGCCAGCAGCTCGACAGGGAACCCCTATAATTCACCCCTCCACTTT
TRBJ2-2,TRBV27,NA,NA,CASSFRAGTGELFF,TGTGCCAGCAGTTTTCGGGCGGGTACCGGGGAGCTGTTTTTT
TRBJ2-7,TRBV13,TRBD2,once,CASSPGGRAPYEQYF,TGTGCCAGCAGCCCGGGCGGGAGGGCTCCCTACGAGCAGTACTTC
TRBJ2-1,TRBV4-1,NA,NA,CASSQDQSGASAPLSQFF,TGCGCCAGCAGCCAAGATCAGTCCGGGGCTAGCGCACCACTCTCGCAGTTCTTC
TRBJ2-2,TRBV2,NA,NA,CASSEETSFPGELFF,TGTGCCAGCAGTGAGGAGACTAGTTTTCCCGGGGAGCTGTTTTTT
TRBJ2-2,TRBV2,NA,NA,CASKTGELFF,TGTGCCAGCAAAACCGGGGAGCTGTTTTTT
TRBJ2-1,TRBV7-2,TRBD2,NA,CASSRGLAGANEQFF,TGTGCCAGCAGCCGAGGACTAGCGGGAGCCAATGAGCAGTTCTTC
TRBJ1-6,TRBV3-1,TRBD1,NA,CASSQEWTGRSPLHF,TGTGCCAGCAGCCAAGAGTGGACAGGGAGGTCACCCCTCCACTTT
TRBJ1-3,TRBV7-9,TRBD1,NA,CASSLGQGDLNTIYF,TGTGCCAGCAGCCTCGGACAGGGGGACCTAAACACCATATATTTT
TRBJ2-2,TRBV7-3,NA,NA,CASSLKARDTGELFF,TGTGCCAGCAGCTTAAAGGCTAGAGACACCGGGGAGCTGTTTTTT
TRBJ2-3,TRBV27,NA,NA,CASSPFGTSTDTQYF,TGTGCCAGCAGCCCCTTCGGGACTAGCACAGATACGCAGTATTTT
TRBJ2-7,TRBV9,TRBD1,few,CASSPGTGRYEQYF,TGTGCCAGCAGCCCCGGGACAGGGAGATACGAGCAGTACTTC
TRBJ1-5,TRBV27,NA,few,CASSLAGLRQPQHF,TGTGCCAGCAGTTTAGCGGGGCTTCGGCAGCCCCAGCATTTT
TRBJ2-1,TRBV27,NA,NA,CASSLPRKIDEQFF,TGTGCCAGCAGTCTACCCCGGAAGATCGATGAGCAGTTCTTC
TRBJ2-2,TRBV28,TRBD2,NA,CASNSGWTGELFF,TGTGCCAGCAATAGCGGGTGGACCGGGGAGCTGTTTTTT
TRBJ2-7,TRBV27,NA,NA,CASSYRTSYEQYF,TGTGCCAGCAGTTACAGAACCTCCTACGAGCAGTACTTC
TRBJ2-7,TRBV2,TRBD2,few,CASSELAGVTYEQYF,TGTGCCAGCAGTGAATTAGCGGGGGTTACCTACGAGCAGTACTTC
TRBJ2-1,TRBV2,NA,NA,CASRSNEQFF,TGTGCCAGCAGGAGCAATGAGCAGTTCTTC
TRBJ2-1,TRBV7-8,TRBD1,NA,CASRIRQGNSYNEQFF,TGTGCCAGCAGAATAAGACAGGGTAACTCCTACAATGAGCAGTTCTTC
TRBJ2-7,TRBV20-1,TRBD2,NA,CSARDRRTSLYEQYF,TGCAGTGCTAGAGATCGTAGGACTAGCCTCTACGAGCAGTACTTC
TRBJ1-2,TRBV29-1,NA,NA,CSVQGNYGYTF,TGCAGCGTTCAGGGAAACTATGGCTACACCTTC
TRBJ2-7,TRBV15,TRBD1,NA,CATSGSRQGAYEQYF,TGTGCCACCAGCGGAAGCAGACAGGGGGCCTACGAGCAGTACTTC
TRBJ2-2,TRBV6-6,TRBD1,NA,CASSRRDRAGELFF,TGTGCCAGCAGTCGCCGAGACAGGGCCGGGGAGCTGTTTTTT
TRBJ2-7,TRBV23-1,TRBD1,NA,CASSHPGQGGEQYF,TGCGCCAGCAGTCATCCCGGACAGGGGGGCGAGCAGTACTTC
TRBJ2-4,TRBV28,TRBD1,NA,CASSVPGQGNIQYF,TGTGCCAGCAGTGTTCCGGGACAGGGAAACATTCAGTACTTC
TRBJ2-7,TRBV5-1,TRBD1,NA,CASSWTGGMNEQYF,TGCGCCAGCAGCTGGACAGGGGGAATGAACGAGCAGTACTTC
TRBJ1-1,TRBV2,TRBD1,once,CASRQGLPEAFF,TGTGCCAGCCGACAGGGGCTTCCTGAAGCTTTCTTT
TRBJ2-1,TRBV12-3/TRBV12-4,NA,NA,CASRSQGGNEQFF,TGTGCCAGCAGGTCCCAGGGGGGCAATGAGCAGTTCTTC
TRBJ2-6,TRBV19,TRBD1,NA,CASNRQGAAGANVLTF,TGTGCCAGTAACCGACAGGGGGCTGCTGGGGCCAACGTCCTGACTTTC
TRBJ2-7,TRBV15,NA,NA,CATSRDLGAAYEQYF,TGTGCCACCAGCAGAGATCTCGGGGCGGCCTACGAGCAGTACTTC
TRBJ2-7,TRBV28,TRBD1,few,CASSFFWTGLYEQYF,TGTGCCAGCAGTTTCTTTTGGACAGGACTCTACGAGCAGTACTTC